This TCR beta chain is drawn from a study of cytomegalovirus exposure and HLA in healthy donors. About the research overall: Within the Caucasian-associated ancestry cluster were 81% of the roughly 400 genotyped donors.

Trimming cost V 5 bases and J 1 base, with 7 bases left between them. The CDR3 contains 13 residues. The germline V gene has CDR1 MNHEY and CDR2 SMNVEV (reference sequence). Concerning this clone: Its antigen is currently unknown.

Vbeta (60) and Jbeta (13) primers were used in the PCR. Sequencing was performed with immunoSEQ multiplex PCR; in TCRdb, only in-frame clones are kept and a portion is missing. This sample has 60,000 to 75,000 clones, with approximately 76% found just once. Study observations and caveats: Later analysis identified 16,951 TCR beta sequences associated with HLA alleles, using a false discovery rate threshold of 0.05. Analysis was carried out at a later point, and it linked a missense DCLRE1C variant to TCR beta V- and J-gene trimming. Researchers left out some V segments, among them TRBV6-2 and TRBV6-3, as indistinguishable.

V gene TRBV27 combines with J gene TRBJ2-3; D not resolved. This clonotype was sampled from a man aged 50-60 years in good health and CMV-seronegative. The specimen sequenced was PBMCs. The CDR3 DNA reads as TGTGCCAGCAGTACCCGAGGCACAGATACGCAGTATTTT. This codes for CASSTRGTDTQYF.